This TCR beta chain is from a study of spatial heterogeneity in lung cancer. At the level of the study: Alpha-chain detections were consistently fewer than beta-chain detections among the sequences. Findings and limits, study-wide: At tumor resection, ubiquitous expanded TCRs were detected in blood more often than later.

In the case of this clonotype: The antigen remains undetermined.

Single TCR cDNA molecules each had their own unique molecular identifier. TCRdb fed the 5' RACE reads into MiXCR, producing one record per CDR3 protein. The profile shows roughly 4,000 distinct CDR3 sequences, about a sixth of them singletons. This CDR3 contains 15 residues. Time point in this sample: sample taken at primary tumor resection. Sequencing covered unsorted whole RNA taken from tumor, nontumor lung or frozen PBMC. A total of more than 65 untreated early-stage non-small cell lung cancer patients served as donors. This chain links TRBV12-2 with TRBJ2-7; TRBD1, as called in the table, went unchecked against the DNA. TRBV12-2 has pseudogene status. This receptor was obtained from a male donor with early-stage non-small cell lung cancer. The sequenced sample was PBMCs, obtained at surgery. CDR3 loop: CASPLGGRGAYEQYF. CDR3 coding DNA: TGTGCAAGTCCCCTGGGGGGCAGGGGGGCGTACGAGCAGTACTTC.